In this sample, the clone carrying this T cell receptor beta chain turned up many times. Carrying unique molecular identifiers, the cDNA also gained a universal primer site through template switching. TCRdb called the 5' RACE reads again in MiXCR, with one record for every CDR3 protein. The table has approximately 630,000 distinct CDR3 sequences, 7.1% seen once. These data come from a study of identical twins. Looked up from germline, CDR1 is MDHEN and CDR2 is SYDVKM. The CDR3 covers 16 residues. The ends lost 5 bases at V and 5 bases at J; junction bases unmatched: 11. The same sample was also studied in work on yellow fever vaccine responses in identical twins.

What was sequenced was PBMCs. This chain uses TRBV28 with TRBJ2-2, with 7 bases fitting TRBD1. This clonotype originated in a woman aged 18 to 35 in good health. CDR3 in amino acids: CASSPTGTVKTGELFF. The CDR3 DNA is TGTGCCAGCAGTCCCACCGGGACAGTCAAAACCGGGGAGCTGTTTTTT.